The clone carrying this T cell receptor (beta chain) has a count of ten or more. Each 20-30 mg portion of unsorted bulk tissue served as the source for co-extraction of RNA and DNA. This specimen belongs to a study of tumor-infiltrating lymphocytes in primary liver carcinoma. The template, around 520 ng total RNA, yielded TCR beta cDNA made with a constant-region primer. TCR beta libraries came from three nested multiplex PCR rounds using slightly modified ARM-PCR. The study ran its first two PCR rounds for around 10 cycles each, using TRBV1-TRBV30 forward primers and a C-beta reverse primer. TCRdb processed the multiplex PCR reads anew with MiXCR; each CDR3 protein has one entry. The sample carries around 100,000 distinct CDR3 sequences, around 73% recorded once. Germline values: CDR1 MNHNY, CDR2 SVGAGI (reference sequence). This CDR3 has 14 amino acids. Between the trimmed V and J ends, which lost 2 bases and 2 bases, there was a span of 10 bases.

Sequencing was performed on liver tumor tissue from sampling region 2. This sample's subset: tumor region T2, inferior pole. This clonotype was obtained from a woman aged 60-75 years with primary liver carcinoma and hepatitis B virus infection. This chain connects TRBV6-6 to TRBJ2-7; D is uncertain. CDR3: CASSYQSSTYEQYF. Written as DNA, the CDR3 is TGTGCCAGCAGTTACCAAAGTTCTACCTACGAGCAGTACTTC.